The present entry profiles one T cell receptor (beta chain) with its context. These data come from a study of T cell changes during pregnancy in multiple sclerosis. Sequenced by immunoSEQ multiplex PCR; TCRdb stores in-frame clones only, minus some. The table includes tens of thousands of clones, about 88% detected once. The origin of this receptor is a female donor in good health, enrolled as a control in a pregnancy study. The sequences come from peripheral blood, collected in the first trimester of pregnancy.

The CDR3 DNA sequence: TGTGCCAGCAGCTCCGGGACAGGGTATGGAAATGAGCAGTTCTTC. Amino acid sequence: CASSSGTGYGNEQFF. The genes are TRBV7-2 and TRBJ2-1; 9 nucleotides line up with TRBD1. The CDR3 contains 15 residues. CDR1 is SGHTA, CDR2 FQGNSA, per germline. V was pared by 4 bases and J by 7 bases, with 8 bases of the junction left unmatched.